Listed below are T cell receptor beta chains from one sample, sequenced in a study of T-cell reconstitution after alpha-beta-depleted transplantation in children. From the PCR reads, TCRdb called clonotypes with MiXCR, one entry per CDR3 protein. Counted here are 500,000 to 600,000 distinct CDR3 sequences, approximately 32% occurring once; the ten biggest clones make up under 3%. The sample in question was PBMCs from the stem cell graft donor, obtained from the stem cell graft. These receptors came from a human donor who donated a stem cell graft to a child with aplastic anemia. The CDR3 runs from the conserved cysteine through the conserved F or W. The D gene is left open where the match is weak. Size is omitted from some rows. Given values are once, few, many or a class for expanded clones.

>TRBV6-9|-|-|TRBJ1-2
CASSYLVGNGYTF
TGTGCCAGCAGTTATTTGGTCGGGAATGGCTACACCTTC
>TRBV7-2|-|-|TRBJ2-6
CASSAGGGGANVLTF
TGTGCCAGCAGCGCTGGGGGTGGCGGGGCCAACGTCCTGACTTTC
>TRBV20-1|-|-|TRBJ1-2
CSPVGGSYGYTF
TGCAGTCCAGTGGGGGGCAGCTATGGCTACACCTTC
>TRBV5-1|once|TRBD2|TRBJ2-1
CASSSRTSGRADQFF
TGCGCCAGCAGCTCACGGACTAGCGGGAGGGCCGATCAGTTCTTC
>TRBV20-1|-|-|TRBJ2-2
CSARGWSSNTGELFF
TGCAGTGCTAGGGGGTGGTCATCGAACACCGGGGAGCTGTTTTTT
>TRBV9|-|-|TRBJ2-6
CASSVTGANVLTF
TGTGCCAGCAGCGTAACTGGGGCCAACGTCCTGACTTTC
>TRBV12-3/TRBV12-4|-|TRBD2|TRBJ2-1
CASSFLRREYEQFF
TGTGCCAGCAGCTTCCTCAGGCGGGAGTATGAGCAGTTCTTC
>TRBV12-3/TRBV12-4|-|-|TRBJ1-2
CASTLGGDGYTF
TGTGCCAGCACCTTAGGGGGAGATGGCTACACCTTC
>TRBV6-4|few|-|TRBJ1-1
CASSEPPGEGHTEAFF
TGTGCCAGCAGTGAACCGCCAGGAGAGGGGCACACTGAAGCTTTCTTT
>TRBV9|-|TRBD1|TRBJ2-1
CASSVNNRDRGEFF
TGTGCCAGCAGCGTAAACAACAGGGACAGGGGGGAGTTCTTC
>TRBV4-3|-|TRBD1|TRBJ1-2
CASSQDQGAPGYGYTF
TGCGCCAGCAGCCAAGATCAGGGGGCGCCTGGCTATGGCTACACCTTC
>TRBV6-5|few|TRBD2|TRBJ2-5
CASSYWTSGSGRETQYF
TGTGCCAGCAGTTACTGGACTAGCGGGAGTGGAAGAGAGACCCAGTACTTC
>TRBV30|few|TRBD1|TRBJ1-4
CAWSVRGTGGEKLFF
TGTGCCTGGAGTGTCCGCGGGACAGGGGGTGAAAAACTGTTTTTT
>TRBV25-1|few|-|TRBJ2-3
CASKPGSSSDTQYF
TGTGCCAGCAAGCCAGGATCCTCGTCAGATACGCAGTATTTT
>TRBV20-1|-|TRBD1|TRBJ1-2
CSASTGVGGYTF
TGCAGTGCTTCAACAGGGGTTGGCGGCTACACCTTC
>TRBV20-1|-|-|TRBJ1-2
CSARDTASGYTF
TGCAGTGCTAGAGATACGGCTTCCGGCTACACCTTC
>TRBV12-3/TRBV12-4|-|-|TRBJ2-5
CASSLGPGSGQETQYF
TGTGCCAGCAGTTTGGGGCCGGGTAGCGGCCAAGAGACCCAGTACTTC
>TRBV7-2|-|TRBD1|TRBJ2-1
CASSLAGTDITYNEQFF
TGTGCCAGCAGCTTAGCCGGGACAGATATTACTTACAATGAGCAGTTCTTC
>TRBV6-2/TRBV6-3|-|-|TRBJ1-1
CASTERGLSTEAFF
TGTGCCAGCACCGAGCGGGGTCTTAGCACTGAAGCTTTCTTT
>TRBV27|-|TRBD2|TRBJ2-3
CASSQGVLAGVETQYF
TGTGCCAGCAGTCAAGGGGTCCTAGCGGGAGTTGAAACGCAGTATTTT
>TRBV15|-|-|TRBJ1-3
CATSRGSGNTIYF
TGTGCCACCAGCCGGGGATCCGGAAACACCATATATTTT
>TRBV7-8|-|TRBD2|TRBJ2-7
CASSLAPASGSIPEEQYF
TGTGCCAGCAGCTTAGCCCCGGCTAGCGGGAGCATTCCGGAAGAGCAGTACTTC
>TRBV30|-|TRBD1|TRBJ1-6
CACYRTGRLNNSPLHF
TGTGCCTGCTATAGGACAGGGAGGTTGAATAATTCACCCCTCCACTTT
>TRBV7-2|few|-|TRBJ2-5
CASSLGQDETQYF
TGTGCCAGCAGCTTAGGGCAGGATGAGACCCAGTACTTC
>TRBV12-3/TRBV12-4|few|-|TRBJ1-4
CASSSLKTGKLFF
TGTGCCAGCAGTTCCCTCAAGACGGGAAAACTGTTTTTT
>TRBV12-3/TRBV12-4|-|TRBD2|TRBJ2-1
CASSPGSGSGSFF
TGTGCCAGCAGTCCCGGTAGCGGGAGTGGGTCTTTCTTC
>TRBV5-5|-|-|TRBJ1-2
CASSLGNRDGYTF
TGTGCCAGCAGCTTGGGGAACAGGGATGGCTACACCTTC
>TRBV9|-|-|TRBJ1-2
CASSRGGTDGYTF
TGTGCCAGCAGCCGTGGGGGGACGGATGGCTACACCTTC
>TRBV21-1|few|-|TRBJ2-1
CASSTRTSPDNEQFF
TGTGCCAGCAGCACCAGGACTAGCCCCGACAATGAGCAGTTCTTC